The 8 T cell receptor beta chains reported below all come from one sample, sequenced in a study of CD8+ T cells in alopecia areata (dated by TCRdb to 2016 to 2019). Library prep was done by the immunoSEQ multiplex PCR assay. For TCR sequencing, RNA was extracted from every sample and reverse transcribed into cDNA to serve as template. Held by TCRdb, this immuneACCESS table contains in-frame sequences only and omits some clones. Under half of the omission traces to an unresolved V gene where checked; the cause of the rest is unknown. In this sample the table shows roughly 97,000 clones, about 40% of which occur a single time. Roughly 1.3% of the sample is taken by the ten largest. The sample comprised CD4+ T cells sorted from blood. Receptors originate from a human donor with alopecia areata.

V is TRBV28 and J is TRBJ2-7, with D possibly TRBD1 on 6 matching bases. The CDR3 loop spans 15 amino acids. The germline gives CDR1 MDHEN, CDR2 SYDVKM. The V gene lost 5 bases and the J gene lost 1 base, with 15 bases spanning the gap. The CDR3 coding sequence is TGTGCCAGCAGTACAGGGCGCAGGGGTTCCTACGAGCAGTACTTC. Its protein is CASSTGRRGSYEQYF. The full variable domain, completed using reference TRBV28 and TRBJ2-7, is DVKVTQSSRYLVKRTGEKVFLECVQDMDHENMFWYRQDPGLGLRLIYFSYDVKMKEKGDIPEGYSVSREKKERFSLILESASTNQTSMYLCASSTGRRGSYEQYFGPGTRLTVT.

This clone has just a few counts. The CDR3 DNA is TGTGCCAGCTCACTGTCTGGGAGGAAGCAATCCTACGAGCAGTACTTC. Residues: CASSLSGRKQSYEQYF. The gene calls are TRBV18 and TRBJ2-7; D perhaps matches TRBD2 (6 bases). The CDR3 loop spans 16 amino acids. V lost 4 bases and J 1 base, leaving 17 bases between the germline ends. Looked up from germline, CDR1 is KGHSH and CDR2 is LQKENI. The full variable domain, with the rest looked up from reference TRBV18 and TRBJ2-7, is NAGVMQNPRHLVRRRGQEARLRCSPMKGHSHVYWYRQLPEEGLKFMVYLQKENIIDESGMPKERFSAEFPKEGPSILRIQQVVRGDSAAYFCASSLSGRKQSYEQYFGPGTRLTVT.

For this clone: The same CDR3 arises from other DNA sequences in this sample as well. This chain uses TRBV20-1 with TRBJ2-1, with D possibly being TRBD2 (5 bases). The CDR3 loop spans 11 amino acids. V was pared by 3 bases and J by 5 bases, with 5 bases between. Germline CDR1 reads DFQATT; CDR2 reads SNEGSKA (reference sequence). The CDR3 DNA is TGCAGTGCTAGGGGAGACAATGAGCAGTTCTTC. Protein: CSARGDNEQFF.

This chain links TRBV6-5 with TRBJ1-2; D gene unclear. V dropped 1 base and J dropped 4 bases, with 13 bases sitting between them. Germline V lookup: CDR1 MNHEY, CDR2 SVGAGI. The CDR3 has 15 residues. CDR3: CASSYFPNPSYGYTF. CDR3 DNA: TGTGCCAGCAGTTACTTCCCGAATCCCAGCTATGGCTACACCTTC.

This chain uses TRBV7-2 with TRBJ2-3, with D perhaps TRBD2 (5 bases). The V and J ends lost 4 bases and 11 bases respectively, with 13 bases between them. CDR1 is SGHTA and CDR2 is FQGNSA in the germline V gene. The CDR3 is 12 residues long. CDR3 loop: CASSWTLGMQYF. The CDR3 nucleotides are TGTGCCAGCAGCTGGACTCTTGGGATGCAGTATTTT. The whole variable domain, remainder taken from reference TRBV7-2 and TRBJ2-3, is GAGVSQSPSNKVTEKGKDVELRCDPISGHTALYWYRQSLGQGLEFLIYFQGNSAPDKSGLPSDRFSAERTGGSVSTLTIQRTQQEDSAVYLCASSWTLGMQYFGPGTRLTVL.

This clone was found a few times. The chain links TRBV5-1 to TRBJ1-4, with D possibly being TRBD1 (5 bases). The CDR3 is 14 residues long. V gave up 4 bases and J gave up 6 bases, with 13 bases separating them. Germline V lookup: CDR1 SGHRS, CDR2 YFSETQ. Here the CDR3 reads CASSETGRDEKLFF. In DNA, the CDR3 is TGCGCCAGCAGCGAAACGGGACGAGATGAAAAACTGTTTTTT.

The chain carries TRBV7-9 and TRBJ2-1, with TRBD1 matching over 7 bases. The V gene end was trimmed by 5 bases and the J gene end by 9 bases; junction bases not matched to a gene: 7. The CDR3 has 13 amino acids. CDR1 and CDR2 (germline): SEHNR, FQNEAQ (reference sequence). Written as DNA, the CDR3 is TGTGCCAGCAGCCATCCGACAGGGCTTGAGCAGTTCTTC. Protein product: CASSHPTGLEQFF.

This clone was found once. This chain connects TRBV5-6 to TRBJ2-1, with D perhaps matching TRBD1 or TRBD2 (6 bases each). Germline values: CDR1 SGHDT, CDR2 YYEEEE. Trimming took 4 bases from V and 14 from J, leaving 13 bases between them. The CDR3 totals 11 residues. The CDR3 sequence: CASSQGGTEFF. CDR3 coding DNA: TGTGCCAGCAGCCAAGGGGGGACGGAGTTCTTC. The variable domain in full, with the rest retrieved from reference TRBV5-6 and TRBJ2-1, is DAGVTQSPTHLIKTRGQQVTLRCSPKSGHDTVSWYQQALGQGPQFIFQYYEEEERQRGNFPDRFSGHQFPNYSSELNVNALLLGDSALYLCASSQGGTEFFGPGTRLTVL.